This paragraph covers one T cell receptor beta chain sequence. The data are from a study of T cells after yellow fever vaccination. TCRdb passed the 5' RACE reads through MiXCR, listing each CDR3 protein once. Altogether 300,000 to 450,000 distinct CDR3 sequences are present, more than 5.5% being singletons, with the ten largest covering about 15%. Looked up from germline, CDR1 is SGHTA and CDR2 is FQGNSA. The CDR3 consists of 15 residues. Losses at the gene ends were 5 bases for V and 7 bases for J; bases not matched to a gene: 14. The sample here was PBMCs, taken 5 days after the yellow fever booster vaccination. The chain has TRBV7-2 and TRBJ2-7, with 7 bases aligning to TRBD2. This receptor was obtained from a man aged 30-40 years who received the YFV17D yellow fever vaccine. In nucleotides, the CDR3 is TGTGCCAGCAGCCCCGTAGGAGCGGGGAAAGGAGAGCAGTACTTC. It encodes CASSPVGAGKGEQYF.